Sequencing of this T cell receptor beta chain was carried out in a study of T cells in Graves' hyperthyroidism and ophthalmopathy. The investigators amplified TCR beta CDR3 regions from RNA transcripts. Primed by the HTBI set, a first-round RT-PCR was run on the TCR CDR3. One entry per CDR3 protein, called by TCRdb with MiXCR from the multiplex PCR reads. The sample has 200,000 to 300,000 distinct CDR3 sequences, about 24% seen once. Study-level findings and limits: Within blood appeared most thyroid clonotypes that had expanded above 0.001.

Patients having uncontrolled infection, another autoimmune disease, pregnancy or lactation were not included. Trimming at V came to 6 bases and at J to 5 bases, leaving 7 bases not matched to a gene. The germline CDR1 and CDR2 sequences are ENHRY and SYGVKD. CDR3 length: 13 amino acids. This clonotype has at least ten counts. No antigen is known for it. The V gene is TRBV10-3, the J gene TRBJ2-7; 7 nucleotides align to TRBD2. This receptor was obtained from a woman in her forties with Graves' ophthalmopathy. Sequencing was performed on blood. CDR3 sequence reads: CAISGAGADEQYF. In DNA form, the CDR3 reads TGTGCCATCAGCGGGGCGGGAGCGGACGAGCAGTACTTC.